This T cell receptor (beta chain) comes out of a study of low-dose radiotherapy and immunotherapy resistance in tumors. Study in general: Patients of Cohort 1 had 0.5 Gy fractions every 2 weeks, which summed to 6.5 Gy.

Both TCRalpha and TCRbeta chains were reverse transcribed with V-gene-specific primers. Using a constant-region primer together with a V-primer adapter, TCRs were subjected to around 20 PCR cycles of amplification. Amplification of isolated mRNA was accomplished via in vitro transcription. TCRdb reprocessed the reads with MiXCR, giving one entry per CDR3 protein. The sample lists under 90,000 distinct CDR3 sequences; about a sixth were seen once. Time point indicated: before trial treatment. Along with nivolumab and ipilimumab, donors received aspirin, low-dose cyclophosphamide and low-dose radiotherapy. Sequencing used PBMCs, obtained before treatment. This receptor was taken from a male donor with prostate cancer.

For the CDR3, the DNA is TGTGCCAGCAGGTCACCGGGACGGACCTACGAGCAGTACTTC. Protein sequence: CASRSPGRTYEQYF. V usage is TRBV28 and J usage is TRBJ2-7, with D perhaps TRBD1 or TRBD2 (5 bases each). This CDR3 is built from 14 residues. The V end was cut by 6 bases, the J end by 2 bases, with 14 bases between. Germline CDR1 reads MDHEN; CDR2 reads SYDVKM.